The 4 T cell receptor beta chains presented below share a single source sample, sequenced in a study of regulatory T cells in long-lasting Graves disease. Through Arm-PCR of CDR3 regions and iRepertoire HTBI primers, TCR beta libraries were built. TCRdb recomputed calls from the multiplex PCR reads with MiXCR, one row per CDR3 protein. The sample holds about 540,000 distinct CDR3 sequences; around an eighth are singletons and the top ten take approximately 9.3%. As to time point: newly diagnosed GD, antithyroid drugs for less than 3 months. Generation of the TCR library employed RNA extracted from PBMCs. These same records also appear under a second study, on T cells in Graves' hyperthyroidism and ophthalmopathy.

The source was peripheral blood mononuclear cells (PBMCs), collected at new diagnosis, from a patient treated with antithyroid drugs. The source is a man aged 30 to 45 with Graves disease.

CDR3 DNA: TGCAGTGCTAGAGATCCCACCGGGGATATAAGCACAGATACGCAGTATTTT. Encoded protein: CSARDPTGDISTDTQYF. This chain links TRBV20-1 with TRBJ2-3; D might be TRBD2 (5 bases). The CDR3 has 17 residues. Germline V gives CDR1 DFQATT, CDR2 SNEGSKA (reference sequence). The germline V and J ends were trimmed by 0 bases and 0 bases, with 16 bases remaining between them.

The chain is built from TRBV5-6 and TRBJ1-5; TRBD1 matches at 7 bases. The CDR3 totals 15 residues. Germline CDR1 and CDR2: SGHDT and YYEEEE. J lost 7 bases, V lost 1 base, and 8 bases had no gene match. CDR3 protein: CASSLNVGGGQPQHF. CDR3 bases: TGTGCCAGCAGCTTGAATGTAGGGGGCGGCCAGCCCCAGCATTTT.

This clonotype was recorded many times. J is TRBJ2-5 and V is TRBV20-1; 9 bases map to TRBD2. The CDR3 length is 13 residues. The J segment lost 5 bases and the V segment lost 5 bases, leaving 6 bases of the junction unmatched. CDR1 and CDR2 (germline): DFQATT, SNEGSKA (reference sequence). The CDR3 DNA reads TGCAGTGCTGCCGGGACTAGCCACGAGACCCAGTACTTC. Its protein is CSAAGTSHETQYF.

The CDR3: CASSLGWGESNEQYF. CDR3 bases: TGTGCCAGCAGCTTAGGATGGGGAGAAAGCAACGAGCAGTACTTC. The chain employs TRBV7-9 and TRBJ2-7; D perhaps matches TRBD2 (5 bases). The CDR3 has 15 residues. The germline V gene has CDR1 SEHNR and CDR2 FQNEAQ (reference sequence). Trimming left V 1 base short and J 5 bases short, with 15 bases between.